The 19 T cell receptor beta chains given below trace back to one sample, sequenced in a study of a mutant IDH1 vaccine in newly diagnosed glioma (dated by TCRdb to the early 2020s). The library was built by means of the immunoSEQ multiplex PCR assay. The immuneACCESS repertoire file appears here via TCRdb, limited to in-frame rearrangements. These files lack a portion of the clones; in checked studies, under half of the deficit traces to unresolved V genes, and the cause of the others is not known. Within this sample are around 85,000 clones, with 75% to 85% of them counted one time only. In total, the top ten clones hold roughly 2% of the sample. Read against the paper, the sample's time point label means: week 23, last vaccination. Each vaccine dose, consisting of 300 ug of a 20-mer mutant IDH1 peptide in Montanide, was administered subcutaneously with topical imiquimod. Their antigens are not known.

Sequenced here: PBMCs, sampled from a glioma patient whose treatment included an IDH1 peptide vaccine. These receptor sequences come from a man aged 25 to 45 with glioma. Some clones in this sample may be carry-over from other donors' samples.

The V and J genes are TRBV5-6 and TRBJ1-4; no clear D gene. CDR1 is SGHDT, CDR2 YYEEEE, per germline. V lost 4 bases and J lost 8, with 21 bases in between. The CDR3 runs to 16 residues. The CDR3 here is CASSPTLRTRGEKLFF. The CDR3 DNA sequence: TGTGCCAGCAGCCCAACCCTACGGACGCGTGGAGAAAAACTGTTTTTT. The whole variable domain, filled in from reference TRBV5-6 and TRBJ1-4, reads DAGVTQSPTHLIKTRGQQVTLRCSPKSGHDTVSWYQQALGQGPQFIFQYYEEEERQRGNFPDRFSGHQFPNYSSELNVNALLLGDSALYLCASSPTLRTRGEKLFFGSGTQLSVL.

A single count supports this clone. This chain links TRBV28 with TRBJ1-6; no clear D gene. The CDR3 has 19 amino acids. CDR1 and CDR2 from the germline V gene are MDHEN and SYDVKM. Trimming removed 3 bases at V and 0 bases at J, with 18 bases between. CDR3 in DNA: TGTGCCAGCAGTTTCCCCGGCACACATTCGGGCTCCTATAATTCACCCCTCCACTTT. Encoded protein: CASSFPGTHSGSYNSPLHF.

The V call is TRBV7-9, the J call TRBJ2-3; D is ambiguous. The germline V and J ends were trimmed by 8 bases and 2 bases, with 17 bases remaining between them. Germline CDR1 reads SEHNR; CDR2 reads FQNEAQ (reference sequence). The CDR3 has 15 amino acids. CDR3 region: CASEAAKRHTDTQYF. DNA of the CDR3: TGTGCCAGCGAGGCGGCGAAACGGCACACAGATACGCAGTATTTT.

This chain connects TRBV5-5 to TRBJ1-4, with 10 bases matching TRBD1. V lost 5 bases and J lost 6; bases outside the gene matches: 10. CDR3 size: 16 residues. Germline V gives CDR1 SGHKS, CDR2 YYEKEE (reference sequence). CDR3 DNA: TGTGCCAGCAGACCAACCCTCGGGACAGGGGATGAAAAACTGTTTTTT. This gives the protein CASRPTLGTGDEKLFF.

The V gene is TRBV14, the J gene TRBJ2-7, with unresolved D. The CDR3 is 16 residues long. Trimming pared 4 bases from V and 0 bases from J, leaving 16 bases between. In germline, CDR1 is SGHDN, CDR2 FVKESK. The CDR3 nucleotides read TGTGCCAGCAGCCTTTATAGACCCCCTTTCTCCTACGAGCAGTACTTC. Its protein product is CASSLYRPPFSYEQYF.

The DNA for the CDR3 is TGTGCCAGCAGTGCCTTCAGGGGGCGCGATGAAAAACTGTTTTTT. Its protein is CASSAFRGRDEKLFF. The chain uses TRBV6-1 and TRBJ1-4; 8 bases are a match to TRBD1. V shed 4 bases, J shed 6 bases, and the junction held 7 bases outside the gene matches. Germline loops: CDR1 MNHNS, CDR2 SASEGT. The length of the CDR3 is 15 residues.

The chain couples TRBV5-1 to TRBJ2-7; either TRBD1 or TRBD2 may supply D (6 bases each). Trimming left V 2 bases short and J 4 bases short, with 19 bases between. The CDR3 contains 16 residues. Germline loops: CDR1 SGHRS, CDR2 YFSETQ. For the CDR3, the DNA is TGCGCCAGCAGCTTTGGCCGGGGGCTTGGGTCGTACGAGCAGTACTTC. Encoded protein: CASSFGRGLGSYEQYF.

As DNA, the CDR3 is TGTGCCAGCAGGACAGGGGGCCATGAAAAACTGTTTTTT. It yields the protein CASRTGGHEKLFF. The chain links TRBV28 to TRBJ1-4; 10 bases match TRBD1. The CDR3 runs 13 residues. Germline V CDR1 and CDR2: MDHEN, SYDVKM. Trimming cost V 6 bases and J 6 bases; bases outside gene matches: 1.

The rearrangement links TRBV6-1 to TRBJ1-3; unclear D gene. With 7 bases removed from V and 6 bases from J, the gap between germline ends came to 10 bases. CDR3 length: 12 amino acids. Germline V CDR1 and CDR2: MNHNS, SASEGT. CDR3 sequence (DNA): TGTGCCAGCAAGTATAGAGAAAACACCATATATTTT. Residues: CASKYRENTIYF.

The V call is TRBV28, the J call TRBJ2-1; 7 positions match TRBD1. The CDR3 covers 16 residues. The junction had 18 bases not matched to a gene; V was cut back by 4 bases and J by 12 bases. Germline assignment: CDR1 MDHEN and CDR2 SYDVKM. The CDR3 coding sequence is TGTGCCAGCAGTTCCTCCGCTTGGGACAGATCGTTGGGGCAGTTCTTC. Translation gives CASSSSAWDRSLGQFF. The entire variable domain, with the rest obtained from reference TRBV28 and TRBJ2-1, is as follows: DVKVTQSSRYLVKRTGEKVFLECVQDMDHENMFWYRQDPGLGLRLIYFSYDVKMKEKGDIPEGYSVSREKKERFSLILESASTNQTSMYLCASSSSAWDRSLGQFFGPGTRLTVL.

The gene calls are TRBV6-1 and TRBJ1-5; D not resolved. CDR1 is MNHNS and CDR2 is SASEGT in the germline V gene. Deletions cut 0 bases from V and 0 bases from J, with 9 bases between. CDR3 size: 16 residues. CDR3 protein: CASSEALSYSNQPQHF. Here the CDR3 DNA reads TGTGCCAGCAGTGAAGCGCTATCGTATAGCAATCAGCCCCAGCATTTT.

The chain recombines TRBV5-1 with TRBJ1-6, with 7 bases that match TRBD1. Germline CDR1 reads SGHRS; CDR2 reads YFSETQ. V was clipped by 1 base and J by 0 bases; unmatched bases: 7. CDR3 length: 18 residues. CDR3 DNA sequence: TGCGCCAGCAGCTTGATCACAGGGGCTAGCTCCTATAATTCACCCCTCCACTTT. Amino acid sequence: CASSLITGASSYNSPLHF.

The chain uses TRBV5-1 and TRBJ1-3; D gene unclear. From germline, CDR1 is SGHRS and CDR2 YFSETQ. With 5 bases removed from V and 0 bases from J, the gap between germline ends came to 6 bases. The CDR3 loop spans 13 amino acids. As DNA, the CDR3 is TGCGCCAGCAGAAAGGGCTCTGGAAACACCATATATTTT. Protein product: CASRKGSGNTIYF.

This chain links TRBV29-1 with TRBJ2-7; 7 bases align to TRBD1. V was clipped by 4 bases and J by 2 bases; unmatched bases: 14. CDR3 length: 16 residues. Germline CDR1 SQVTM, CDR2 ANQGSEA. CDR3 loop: CSVGGRPATGPYEQYF. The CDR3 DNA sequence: TGCAGCGTTGGAGGACGCCCAGCGACAGGGCCCTACGAGCAGTACTTC.

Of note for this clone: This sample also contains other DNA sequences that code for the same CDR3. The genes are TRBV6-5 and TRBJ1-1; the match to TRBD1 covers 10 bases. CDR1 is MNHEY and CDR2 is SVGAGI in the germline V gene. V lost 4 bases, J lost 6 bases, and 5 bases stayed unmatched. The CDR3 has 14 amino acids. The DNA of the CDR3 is TGTGCCAGCAGTTCGACAGGGGGCGCCTCTGAAGCTTTCTTT. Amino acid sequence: CASSSTGGASEAFF.

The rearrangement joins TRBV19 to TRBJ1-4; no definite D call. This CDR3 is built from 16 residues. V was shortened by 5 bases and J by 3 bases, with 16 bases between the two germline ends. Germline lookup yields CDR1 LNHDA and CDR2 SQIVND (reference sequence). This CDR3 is CASSRGLPWANEKLFF. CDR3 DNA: TGTGCCAGTAGTCGCGGCCTGCCCTGGGCTAATGAAAAACTGTTTTTT.

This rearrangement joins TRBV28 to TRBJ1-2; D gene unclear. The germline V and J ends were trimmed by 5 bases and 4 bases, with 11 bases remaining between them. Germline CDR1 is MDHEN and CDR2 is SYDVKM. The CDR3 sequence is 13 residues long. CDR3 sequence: CASSPLSRYGYTF. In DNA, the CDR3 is TGTGCCAGCAGTCCCCTAAGCCGCTATGGCTACACCTTC.

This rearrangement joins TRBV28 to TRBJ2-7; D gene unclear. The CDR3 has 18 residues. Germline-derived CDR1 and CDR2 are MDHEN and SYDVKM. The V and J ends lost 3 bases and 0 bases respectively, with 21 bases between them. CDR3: CASSFTLHLDPISYEQYF. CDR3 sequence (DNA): TGTGCCAGCAGTTTCACCCTCCACCTAGACCCTATCTCCTACGAGCAGTACTTC.

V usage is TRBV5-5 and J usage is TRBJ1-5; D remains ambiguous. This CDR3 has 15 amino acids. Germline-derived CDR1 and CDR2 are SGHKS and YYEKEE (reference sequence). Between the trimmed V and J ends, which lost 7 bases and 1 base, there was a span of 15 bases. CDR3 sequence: CASQQSVGSNQPQHF. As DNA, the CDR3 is TGTGCCAGCCAGCAGTCAGTTGGGAGCAATCAGCCCCAGCATTTT.